A selection of T cell receptor beta chains follows, all from one sample in a study of molecular identifiers for immune sequencing clone quantification. TCRdb passed the PCR reads through MiXCR, listing each CDR3 protein once. The sample carries 400,000 to 600,000 distinct CDR3 sequences, around 23% recorded once. Sequencing was carried out using naive CD8+ T cells from blood, with Jurkat cell RNA spiked in. The receptors originated from a human donor in good health. Some libraries in this study had Jurkat cell RNA spiked in. The CDR3 runs from the conserved cysteine through the conserved F or W. Each record gives: clone size, V gene, D gene, J gene, CDR3 DNA, CDR3 protein. A D gene is named only where the DNA matches it firmly. Expanded clones are given a class, and other clones once, few, many or no size at all.

clone_size: .
v_call: TRBV9
d_call: .
j_call: TRBJ2-7
cdr3_nt: TGTGCCAGCAGCGTAGGGAACAGTAATTCCTACGAGCAGTACTTC
cdr3_aa: CASSVGNSNSYEQYF

clone_size: .
v_call: TRBV7-9
d_call: .
j_call: TRBJ1-2
cdr3_nt: TGTGCCAGCAGCGGGGACGGAGCAGCGCACTATGGCTACACCTTC
cdr3_aa: CASSGDGAAHYGYTF

clone_size: .
v_call: TRBV2
d_call: TRBD1
j_call: TRBJ2-1
cdr3_nt: TGTGCCAGCAGTGAGGAGGGGACAGGGGTTGGTGAGCAGTTCTTC
cdr3_aa: CASSEEGTGVGEQFF

clone_size: few
v_call: TRBV7-9
d_call: TRBD2
j_call: TRBJ2-1
cdr3_nt: TGTGCCAGCAGCTTACCGACTAGCCCTATGGGCAATGAGCAGTTCTTC
cdr3_aa: CASSLPTSPMGNEQFF

clone_size: many
v_call: TRBV7-6
d_call: .
j_call: TRBJ2-5
cdr3_nt: TGTGCCAGCAGCCCAAATTTTCTAGAGACCCAGTACTTC
cdr3_aa: CASSPNFLETQYF

clone_size: .
v_call: TRBV7-9
d_call: .
j_call: TRBJ2-1
cdr3_nt: TGTGCCAGCAGCTTAGATCATTCTTTGAGAGAGCAGTTCTTC
cdr3_aa: CASSLDHSLREQFF

clone_size: many
v_call: TRBV4-3
d_call: TRBD1
j_call: TRBJ1-1
cdr3_nt: TGCGCCAGCAGCCACCGACAGGGCGTCGCTGAAGCTTTCTTT
cdr3_aa: CASSHRQGVAEAFF

clone_size: many
v_call: TRBV24-1
d_call: .
j_call: TRBJ2-3
cdr3_nt: TGTGCCACCAGTGATTTGAAGGACAGCAGCACAGATACGCAGTATTTT
cdr3_aa: CATSDLKDSSTDTQYF

clone_size: .
v_call: TRBV28
d_call: .
j_call: TRBJ2-3
cdr3_nt: TGTGCCAGCACCGGACCGGGGCCAGATACGCAGTATTTT
cdr3_aa: CASTGPGPDTQYF

clone_size: many
v_call: TRBV5-5
d_call: .
j_call: TRBJ2-7
cdr3_nt: TGTGCCAGCAGTAGGGCCAGCTACGAGCAGTACTTC
cdr3_aa: CASSRASYEQYF

clone_size: many
v_call: TRBV14
d_call: .
j_call: TRBJ2-5
cdr3_nt: TGTGCCAGCAGCCAAGTTACAGTCCAAGAGACCCAGTACTTC
cdr3_aa: CASSQVTVQETQYF

clone_size: few
v_call: TRBV27
d_call: .
j_call: TRBJ2-3
cdr3_nt: TGTGCCAGCGGACCGCGTTTCACAGATACGCAGTATTTT
cdr3_aa: CASGPRFTDTQYF

clone_size: .
v_call: TRBV27
d_call: TRBD1
j_call: TRBJ2-3
cdr3_nt: TGTGCCGTGAGGGGACAGAGTGTGACGCAGTATTTT
cdr3_aa: CAVRGQSVTQYF

clone_size: few
v_call: TRBV10-3
d_call: .
j_call: TRBJ1-1
cdr3_nt: TGTGCCATCAGTGAGCCCTGGCTGGAGGGCAACACTGAAGCTTTCTTT
cdr3_aa: CAISEPWLEGNTEAFF

clone_size: .
v_call: TRBV20-1
d_call: TRBD2
j_call: TRBJ2-1
cdr3_nt: TGCAGTGCTAGAGATCTCTTAGCGGGAAGGTATGAGCAGTTCTTC
cdr3_aa: CSARDLLAGRYEQFF

clone_size: many
v_call: TRBV4-3
d_call: .
j_call: TRBJ2-3
cdr3_nt: TGCGCCAGCAGCCAAGATCTCCGGGGGGCCTTAGGAGATACGCAGTATTTT
cdr3_aa: CASSQDLRGALGDTQYF

clone_size: .
v_call: TRBV21-1
d_call: .
j_call: TRBJ1-5
cdr3_nt: TGTGCCAGCAGCAAAATGGGTGGACAGGGGGATCAGCCCCAGCATTTT
cdr3_aa: CASSKMGGQGDQPQHF

clone_size: .
v_call: TRBV11-2
d_call: TRBD1
j_call: TRBJ2-2
cdr3_nt: TGTGCCAGCAGCTTAGTCAGGACAGGGAACCCCGGGGAGCTGTTTTTT
cdr3_aa: CASSLVRTGNPGELFF

clone_size: .
v_call: TRBV11-2
d_call: .
j_call: TRBJ2-1
cdr3_nt: TGTGCCAGCAGCTTAGAGGAGGTGGGTGAGCAGTTCTTC
cdr3_aa: CASSLEEVGEQFF

clone_size: many
v_call: TRBV5-6
d_call: .
j_call: TRBJ1-1
cdr3_nt: TGTGCCAGCAGCTTGGTCGGTCAGGGCCTTGAAGCTTTCTTT
cdr3_aa: CASSLVGQGLEAFF

clone_size: few
v_call: TRBV5-3
d_call: TRBD1
j_call: TRBJ1-6
cdr3_nt: TGTGCCAGCAGCTCCACGGGACAGGTCAGCTCCTATAATTCACCCCTCCACTTT
cdr3_aa: CASSSTGQVSSYNSPLHF

clone_size: .
v_call: TRBV20-1
d_call: .
j_call: TRBJ1-1
cdr3_nt: TGCAGTGGGCGGGTAGGTTTTGGCACTGAAGCTTTCTTT
cdr3_aa: CSGRVGFGTEAFF

clone_size: .
v_call: TRBV19
d_call: TRBD1
j_call: TRBJ2-7
cdr3_nt: TGTGCCACCTCGACAGGGACCTACGAGCAGTACTTC
cdr3_aa: CATSTGTYEQYF

clone_size: few
v_call: TRBV7-6
d_call: .
j_call: TRBJ2-5
cdr3_nt: TGTGCCAGCAGCTTTGCTTCTGAGCGACTCCAAGAGACCCAGTACTTC
cdr3_aa: CASSFASERLQETQYF

clone_size: .
v_call: TRBV7-2
d_call: TRBD2
j_call: TRBJ2-1
cdr3_nt: TGTGCCAGCAGCTTAGTAGCGGGGGGGTTCAATGAGCAGTTCTTC
cdr3_aa: CASSLVAGGFNEQFF

clone_size: many
v_call: TRBV29-1
d_call: TRBD1
j_call: TRBJ1-2
cdr3_nt: TGCAGCGTCCGGGACAGCACTATTAACTATGGCTACACCTTC
cdr3_aa: CSVRDSTINYGYTF

clone_size: many
v_call: TRBV28
d_call: .
j_call: TRBJ2-7
cdr3_nt: TGTGCCAGCAGTTTCCGTCAGACCGCCTACGAGCAGTACTTC
cdr3_aa: CASSFRQTAYEQYF

clone_size: few
v_call: TRBV3-1
d_call: TRBD2
j_call: TRBJ2-1
cdr3_nt: TGTGCCAGCAGCCAAGATCCCCGGCTAGCGGGAGAGAATGAGCAGTTCTTC
cdr3_aa: CASSQDPRLAGENEQFF

clone_size: many
v_call: TRBV5-4
d_call: TRBD1
j_call: TRBJ2-3
cdr3_nt: TGTGCCAGCACTGGACAGGGGCCCCTGGCACAGTATTTT
cdr3_aa: CASTGQGPLAQYF

clone_size: .
v_call: TRBV29-1
d_call: .
j_call: TRBJ2-7
cdr3_nt: TGCAGCGTTGATCATGGGCCCGAGCAGTACTTC
cdr3_aa: CSVDHGPEQYF